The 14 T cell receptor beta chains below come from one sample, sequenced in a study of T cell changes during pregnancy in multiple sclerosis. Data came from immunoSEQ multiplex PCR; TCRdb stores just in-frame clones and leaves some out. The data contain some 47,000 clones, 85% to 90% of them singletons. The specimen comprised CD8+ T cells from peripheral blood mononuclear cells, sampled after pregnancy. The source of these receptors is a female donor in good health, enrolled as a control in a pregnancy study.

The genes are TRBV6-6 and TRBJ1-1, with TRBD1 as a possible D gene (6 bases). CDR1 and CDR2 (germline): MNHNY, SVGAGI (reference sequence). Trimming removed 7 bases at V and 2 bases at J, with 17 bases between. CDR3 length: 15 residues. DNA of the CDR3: TGTGCCAGCACCGCAAACCTACAGGGAAACACTGAAGCTTTCTTT. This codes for CASTANLQGNTEAFF.

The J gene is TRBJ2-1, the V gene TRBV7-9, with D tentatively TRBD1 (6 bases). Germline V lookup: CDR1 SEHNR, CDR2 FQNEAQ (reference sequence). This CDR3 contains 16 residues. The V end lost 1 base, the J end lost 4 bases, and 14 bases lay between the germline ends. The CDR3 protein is CASSLDEGVRYNEQFF. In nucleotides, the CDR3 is TGTGCCAGCAGCTTAGACGAGGGGGTCCGATACAATGAGCAGTTCTTC.

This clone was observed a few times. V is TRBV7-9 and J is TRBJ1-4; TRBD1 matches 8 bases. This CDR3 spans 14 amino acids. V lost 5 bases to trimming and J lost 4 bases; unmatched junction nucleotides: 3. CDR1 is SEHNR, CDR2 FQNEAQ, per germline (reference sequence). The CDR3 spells CASSQTGVNEKLFF. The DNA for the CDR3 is TGTGCCAGCAGCCAGACAGGGGTTAATGAAAAACTGTTTTTT. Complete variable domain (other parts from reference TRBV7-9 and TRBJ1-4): DTGVSQNPRHKITKRGQNVTFRCDPISEHNRLYWYRQTLGQGPEFLTYFQNEAQLEKSRLLSDRFSAERPKGSFSTLEIQRTEQGDSAMYLCASSQTGVNEKLFFGSGTQLSVL.

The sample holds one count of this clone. CDR3 protein: CASSGQADYEQYF. The CDR3 nucleotides read TGCGCGAGCTCGGGACAGGCGGACTACGAGCAGTACTTC. The rearrangement joins TRBV5-1 to TRBJ2-7, with TRBD1 identical over 8 bases. Germline V gene data show CDR1 as SGHRS and CDR2 as YFSETQ. The CDR3 is made up of 13 amino acids.

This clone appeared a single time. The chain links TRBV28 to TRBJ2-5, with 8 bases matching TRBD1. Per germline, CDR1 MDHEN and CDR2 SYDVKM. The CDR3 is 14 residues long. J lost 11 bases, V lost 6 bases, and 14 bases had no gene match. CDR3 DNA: TGTGCCAGCAGGGGGATGGCCAGGGGGCTGGAGCAGTACTTC. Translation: CASRGMARGLEQYF. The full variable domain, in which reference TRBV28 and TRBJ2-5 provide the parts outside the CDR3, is DVKVTQSSRYLVKRTGEKVFLECVQDMDHENMFWYRQDPGLGLRLIYFSYDVKMKEKGDIPEGYSVSREKKERFSLILESASTNQTSMYLCASRGMARGLEQYFGPGTRLLVL.

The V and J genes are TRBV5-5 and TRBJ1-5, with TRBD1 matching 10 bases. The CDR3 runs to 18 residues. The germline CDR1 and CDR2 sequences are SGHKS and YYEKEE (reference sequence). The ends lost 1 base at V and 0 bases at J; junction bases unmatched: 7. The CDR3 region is CASSLLGQGIDSNQPQHF. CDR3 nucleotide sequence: TGTGCCAGCAGCTTGCTGGGACAGGGGATTGATAGCAATCAGCCCCAGCATTTT.

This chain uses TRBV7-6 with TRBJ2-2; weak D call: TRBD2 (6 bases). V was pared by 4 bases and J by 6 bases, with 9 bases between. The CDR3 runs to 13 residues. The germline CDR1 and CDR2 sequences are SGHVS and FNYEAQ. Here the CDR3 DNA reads TGTGCCAGCAGCTCATCGGGGGCCGGGGAGCTGTTTTTT. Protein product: CASSSSGAGELFF.

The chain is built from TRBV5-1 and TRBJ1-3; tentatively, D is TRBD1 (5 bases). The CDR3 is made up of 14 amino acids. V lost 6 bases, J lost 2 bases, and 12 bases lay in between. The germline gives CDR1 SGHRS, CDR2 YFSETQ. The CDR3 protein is CASNPGTTGNTIYF. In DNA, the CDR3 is TGCGCCAGCAACCCGGGGACTACTGGAAACACCATATATTTT.

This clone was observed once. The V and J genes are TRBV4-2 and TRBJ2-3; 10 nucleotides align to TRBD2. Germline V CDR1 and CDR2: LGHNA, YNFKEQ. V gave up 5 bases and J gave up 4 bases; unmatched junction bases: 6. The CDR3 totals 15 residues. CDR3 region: CASSSSGGASDTQYF. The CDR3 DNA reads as TGTGCCAGCAGCTCAAGCGGGGGGGCATCAGATACGCAGTATTTT.

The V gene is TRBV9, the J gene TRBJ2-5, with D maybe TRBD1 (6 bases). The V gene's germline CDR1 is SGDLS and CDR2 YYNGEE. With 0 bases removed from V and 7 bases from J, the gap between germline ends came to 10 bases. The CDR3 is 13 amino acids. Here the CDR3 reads CASSVEGEGTQYF. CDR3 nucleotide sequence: TGTGCCAGCAGCGTAGAGGGGGAAGGGACCCAGTACTTC.

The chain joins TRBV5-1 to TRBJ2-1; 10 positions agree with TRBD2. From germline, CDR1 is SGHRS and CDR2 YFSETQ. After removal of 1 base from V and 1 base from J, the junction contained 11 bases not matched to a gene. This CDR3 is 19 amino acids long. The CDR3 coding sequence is TGCGCCAGCAGCTTGAAGGTGGGGACTAGCGAGGGGTCCTACAATGAGCAGTTCTTC. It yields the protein CASSLKVGTSEGSYNEQFF.

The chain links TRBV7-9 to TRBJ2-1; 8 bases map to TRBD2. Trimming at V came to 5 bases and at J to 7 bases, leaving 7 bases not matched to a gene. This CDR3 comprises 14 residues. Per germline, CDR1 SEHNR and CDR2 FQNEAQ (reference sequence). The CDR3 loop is CASSAPGTSNEQFF. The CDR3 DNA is TGTGCCAGCAGCGCGCCCGGGACTAGTAATGAGCAGTTCTTC.

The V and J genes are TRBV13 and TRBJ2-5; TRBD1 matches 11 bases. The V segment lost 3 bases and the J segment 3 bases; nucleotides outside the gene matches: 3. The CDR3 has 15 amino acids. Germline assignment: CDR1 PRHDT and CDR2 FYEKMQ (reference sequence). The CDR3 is CASSFRDRGKETQYF. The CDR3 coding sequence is TGTGCCAGCAGCTTTCGGGACAGGGGGAAAGAGACCCAGTACTTC.

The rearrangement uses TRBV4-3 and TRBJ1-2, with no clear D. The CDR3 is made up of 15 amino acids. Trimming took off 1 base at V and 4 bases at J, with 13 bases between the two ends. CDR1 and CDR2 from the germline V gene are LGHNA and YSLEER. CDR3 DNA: TGCGCCAGCAGCCAAGGGGAGGAGAACCCCTATGGCTACACCTTC. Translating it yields CASSQGEENPYGYTF.